This TCR beta chain was documented in a study of CD8+CD57+ T cells in acquired aplastic anemia. Study in general: DNA recovered from sorted CD4+ and CD8+ cells had a mean of 3.2 ug.

Overall study results and limits: Both patients and controls carried the same twenty-nine CD8+ CDR3 sequences.

Profiling that covered TCR beta VDJ and CDR3 relied on genomic DNA as its template. TCRdb fed the reads into MiXCR, producing one record per CDR3 protein. The table lists fewer than 150,000 distinct CDR3 sequences, around 48% of them singletons. In the case of this clonotype: Its antigen is unknown.

The germline gives CDR1 SGDLS, CDR2 YYNGEE. The CDR3 runs 11 residues. V shed 0 bases and J shed 5 bases, with 3 bases lying between them. The clonotype was recovered from a human donor in good health, serving as a control. Source material: sorted CD4+, CD8+, or CD8+CD57+ T cells (not recorded which) from PBMCs. J is TRBJ2-7 and V is TRBV9; unclear D gene. In DNA, the CDR3 is TGTGCCAGCAGCGTAGGGGACGAGCAGTACTTC. Translation: CASSVGDEQYF.